This TCR beta chain was documented in a study of cytomegalovirus exposure and HLA in healthy donors. The CDR3 has 13 amino acids. The germline V gene has CDR1 SGHRS and CDR2 YFSETQ. The V gene lost 0 bases and the J gene lost 8 bases, with 8 bases spanning the gap. The table came from immunoSEQ multiplex PCR; TCRdb's copy has only in-frame clones and leaves some out. Here the sample spans roughly 120,000 clones, 88% being singletons. The J gene is TRBJ1-4, the V gene TRBV5-1; no firm D call. Material: PBMCs. The clonotype comes from a man younger than 30 in good health and CMV-seropositive. The CDR3 reads CASSLEPEEKLFF. CDR3 bases: TGCGCCAGCAGCTTGGAACCGGAGGAAAAACTGTTTTTT.